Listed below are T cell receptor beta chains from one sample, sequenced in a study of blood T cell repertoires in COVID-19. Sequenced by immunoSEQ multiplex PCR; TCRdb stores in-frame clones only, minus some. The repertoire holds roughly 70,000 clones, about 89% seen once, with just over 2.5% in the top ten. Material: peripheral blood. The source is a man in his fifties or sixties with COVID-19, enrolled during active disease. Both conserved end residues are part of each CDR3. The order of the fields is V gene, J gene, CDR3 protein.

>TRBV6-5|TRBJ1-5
CASTPRGEVGQPQHF
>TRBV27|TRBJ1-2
CASSLWAGGFYGYTF
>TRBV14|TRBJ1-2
CASSHARSGGFNRGYTF
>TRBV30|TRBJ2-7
CAWTLSGHGSYEQYF
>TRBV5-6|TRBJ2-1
CASSLEGLASGQFF
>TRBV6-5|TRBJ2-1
CASSSSGLLYNEQFF
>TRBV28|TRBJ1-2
CASSLGGSEGYTF
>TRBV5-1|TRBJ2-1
CASSPGWDNEQFF
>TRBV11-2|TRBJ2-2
CASSLVASGRSYGELFF
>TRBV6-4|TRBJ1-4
CASSDSGGKLFF
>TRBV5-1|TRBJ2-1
CASSLAGDSSYNEQFF
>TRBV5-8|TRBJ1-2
CASSIPSNKGNYGYTF
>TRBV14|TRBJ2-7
CASSHSYEQYF
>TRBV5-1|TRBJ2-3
CASSLGGFTDTQYF
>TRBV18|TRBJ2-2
CASSPSRAPTGELFF
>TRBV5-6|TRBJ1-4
CATTGIGEEKLFF
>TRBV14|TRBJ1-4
CASSQDRTANEKLFF
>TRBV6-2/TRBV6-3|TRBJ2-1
CASSYTGTIRNEQFF
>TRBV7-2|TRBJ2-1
CASSPQGAGVGGEQFF
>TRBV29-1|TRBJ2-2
CSVELAGGPSGELFF
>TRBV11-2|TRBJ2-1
CASSLSGRAHNEQFF
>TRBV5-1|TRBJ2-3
CASSLDLAGRDTQYF
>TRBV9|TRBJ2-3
CASSRSGPYSDTQYF
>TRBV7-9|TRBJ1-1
CASSFSGMNTEAFF
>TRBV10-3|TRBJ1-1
CATAGGSDTEAFF
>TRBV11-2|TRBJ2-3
CASSHTDTQYF
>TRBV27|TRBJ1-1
CASSGSGTGGRVNTEAFF
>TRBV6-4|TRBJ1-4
CASLGQTKKLFF
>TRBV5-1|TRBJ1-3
CASSLVGQAFSGNTIYF
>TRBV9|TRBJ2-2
CASSVEAFTGELFF
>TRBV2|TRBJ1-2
CASSEAEYGYTF
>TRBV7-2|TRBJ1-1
CASSLGDRYTEAFF
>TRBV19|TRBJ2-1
CASKTTSLHEQFF
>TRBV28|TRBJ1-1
CASSLSGRLNTEAFF
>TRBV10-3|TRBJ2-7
CAISPAGYEQYF
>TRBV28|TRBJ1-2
CASSLPRGDHYGYTF
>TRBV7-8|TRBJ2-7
CASRPGTTLYEQYF
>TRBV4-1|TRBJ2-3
CASSQELASGRTDTQYF
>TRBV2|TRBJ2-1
CASTTLASSYNEQFF
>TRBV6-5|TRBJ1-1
CASEGHAEAFF
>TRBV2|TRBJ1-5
CASSRGYSNQPQHF
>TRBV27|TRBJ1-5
CASSSDRGNQPQHF
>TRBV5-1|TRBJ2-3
CASSLAGGTDTQYF
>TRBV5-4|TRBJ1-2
CASRNRGGSYGYTF
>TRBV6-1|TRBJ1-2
CASSEEGWSHGYTF
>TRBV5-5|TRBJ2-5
CASSRRLAGMETQYF
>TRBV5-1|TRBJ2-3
CASSSPRFGGTDTQYF
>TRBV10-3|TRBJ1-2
CAISEYTGVTLYGYTF
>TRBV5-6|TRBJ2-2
CASSSTSGRTGELFF
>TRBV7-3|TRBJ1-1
CASSLTPDTEAFF
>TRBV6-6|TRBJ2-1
CASSYGQGARNEQFF
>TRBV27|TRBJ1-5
CASSRGKGAQPQHF
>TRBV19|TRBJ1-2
CASSGAGLRFYGYTF
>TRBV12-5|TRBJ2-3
CASGSRRDREWDTQYF
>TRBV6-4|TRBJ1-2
CASSPGQGNYGYTF
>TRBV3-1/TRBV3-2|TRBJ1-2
CASSQEAAANYGYTF
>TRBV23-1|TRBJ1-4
CASSQPRTGGTNEKLFF
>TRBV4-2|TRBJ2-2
CASSQNRGTSGRRTGELFF
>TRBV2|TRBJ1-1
CASKKSQGYSFF